A selection of T cell receptor beta chains follows, all from one sample in a study of T cells in Graves' hyperthyroidism and ophthalmopathy. TCRdb called the multiplex PCR reads again in MiXCR, with one record for every CDR3 protein. The sample lists more than 350,000 distinct CDR3 sequences, about 18% occurring once. What was sequenced was blood. These receptors were obtained from a young woman with Graves' hyperthyroidism that later progressed to Graves' ophthalmopathy. Each CDR3 is given with its conserved first and last residue. D genes are given only for firm matches. Not all rows give a size; the values are once, few, many and, for expanded clones, a class.

clone size,V gene,J gene,D gene,CDR3 length,CDR3 DNA,CDR3 protein
many,TRBV27,TRBJ1-4,TRBD1,13,TGTGCCACCGGGACAGGGATTGATGAAAAACTGTTTTTT,CATGTGIDEKLFF
few,TRBV28,TRBJ2-1,TRBD2,19,TGTGCCAGCAGTTGGAATCTAGCGGGAGGGCCAGGAACCTACAATGAGCAGTTCTTC,CASSWNLAGGPGTYNEQFF
few,TRBV25-1,TRBJ2-5,NA,17,TGTGCCAGCAGTGAATATCGTTGGGGAGGAAACCAAGAGACCCAGTACTTC,CASSEYRWGGNQETQYF
many,TRBV2,TRBJ1-2,NA,14,TGTGCCAGCAGTGCCGGAAATCTTAACTATGGCTACACCTTC,CASSAGNLNYGYTF
many,TRBV5-6,TRBJ1-1,NA,16,TGTGCCAGCAGCTTGGTCCCGAGGGACCCGAACACTGAAGCTTTCTTT,CASSLVPRDPNTEAFF
NA,TRBV20-1,TRBJ2-7,NA,12,TGCAGTGCTAGTGGCGGGGCCTACGAGCAGTACTTC,CSASGGAYEQYF
NA,TRBV7-9,TRBJ1-3,NA,15,TGTGCCAGCAGCTTAGCGGGCCTGCCAAGAAACACCATATATTTT,CASSLAGLPRNTIYF
NA,TRBV2,TRBJ2-3,TRBD2,16,TGTGCCAGCAGGGAAGGACTAGCGGGGGAGCCAGATACGCAGTATTTT,CASREGLAGEPDTQYF
many,TRBV11-2,TRBJ2-7,NA,13,TGTGCCAGCGAGTATGGGGAGCGCTACGAGCAGTACTTC,CASEYGERYEQYF
many,TRBV6-1,TRBJ2-1,TRBD1,18,TGTGCCGGCATCCCCATTTCACCCGGGACAGGGTACTACAATGAGCAGTTCTTC,CAGIPISPGTGYYNEQFF
NA,TRBV28,TRBJ2-3,TRBD2,16,TGTGCCAGCAGTCCGGGACTAGCGCACAGCACAGATACGCAGTATTTT,CASSPGLAHSTDTQYF
many,TRBV20-1,TRBJ2-1,TRBD2,15,TGCAGTGCTAGAGTCCGCGGGGGGTTCAACAATGAGCAGTTCTTC,CSARVRGGFNNEQFF
NA,TRBV19,TRBJ1-6,TRBD1,17,TGTGCCAGTAGTATGGTTCGAAGGGGGCTACCTAATTCACCCCTCCACTTT,CASSMVRRGLPNSPLHF
many,TRBV7-8,TRBJ2-3,TRBD1,17,TGTGCCAGCAGCTTAGGCGTGGCTTACAGGGGATTAGATACGCAGTATTTT,CASSLGVAYRGLDTQYF
few,TRBV4-1,TRBJ1-4,NA,13,TGCGCCAGCAGCCAAGAAAACGGGATAGAACTGTTTTTT,CASSQENGIELFF
few,TRBV6-1,TRBJ2-2,NA,17,TGTGCCAGCATGGGGAAACAGGGAGGTGTTCACACCGGGGAGCTGTTTTTT,CASMGKQGGVHTGELFF
many,TRBV30,TRBJ2-1,TRBD2,17,TGTGCCTGGAGCGTTTCACGGACTAGCGGGTCTCACAATGAGCAGTTCTTC,CAWSVSRTSGSHNEQFF
many,TRBV30,TRBJ2-3,NA,15,TGTGCCTGGACAGGACTACATCCATTTGCGGATACGCAGTATTTT,CAWTGLHPFADTQYF
NA,TRBV30,TRBJ2-5,TRBD2,14,TGTGCCTGGAAGGCTAGCGGTCTCCAAGAGACCCAGTACTTC,CAWKASGLQETQYF
many,TRBV5-5,TRBJ2-3,NA,15,TGTGCCAGCAGCTTGTTCGGTCGGACGACAGATACGCAGTATTTT,CASSLFGRTTDTQYF
NA,TRBV25-1,TRBJ1-5,NA,12,TGTGCCAGCAAACAGAGCAATCAGCCCCAGCATTTT,CASKQSNQPQHF
many,TRBV18,TRBJ2-5,NA,11,TGTGCCAGCGCAGACGGGGAGACCCAGTACTTC,CASADGETQYF
few,TRBV9,TRBJ2-7,NA,15,TGTGCCAGCAGCGTTAGCGGCAGAGGGGAACTCGAGCAGTACTTC,CASSVSGRGELEQYF
many,TRBV6-1,TRBJ1-1,NA,15,TGTGCCAGCAGTGAATCCAGGGTGGTGAACACTGAAGCTTTCTTT,CASSESRVVNTEAFF
NA,TRBV7-2,TRBJ2-5,NA,14,TGTGCCAGCAGCTTAGTCAGGAAGCTCGAGACCCAGTACTTC,CASSLVRKLETQYF
NA,TRBV27,TRBJ1-4,NA,15,TGTGCCAGCAGTTTGCCCATCGAGGCCGGGGAAAAACTGTTTTTT,CASSLPIEAGEKLFF
few,TRBV27,TRBJ2-2,NA,14,TGTGCCAGCAGTTCCCAATCCACTAGCGGGGAGCTGTTTTTT,CASSSQSTSGELFF
many,TRBV4-1,TRBJ1-1,TRBD1,15,TGCGCCAGCAGCCAACTCGACAGGGTGAACACTGAAGCTTTCTTT,CASSQLDRVNTEAFF
many,TRBV11-2,TRBJ2-3,TRBD2,16,TGTGCCAGCAGCTCCCTAGCGGGAGGGCCCGCAGATACGCAGTATTTT,CASSSLAGGPADTQYF
few,TRBV27,TRBJ1-1,NA,17,TGTGCCAGCAGTTTGGACAGTCAGACCTATCTGAACACTGAAGCTTTCTTT,CASSLDSQTYLNTEAFF
many,TRBV20-1,TRBJ1-1,NA,14,TGCAGTGCTAGAGAGGGCAGGGTCAACACTGAAGCTTTCTTT,CSAREGRVNTEAFF
few,TRBV18,TRBJ2-7,NA,14,TGTGCCAGCTCTTACGGGAGTCGTAGCTACGAGCAGTACTTC,CASSYGSRSYEQYF
many,TRBV6-2/TRBV6-3,TRBJ2-7,NA,12,TGTGCCAGCGGGGGGGCCCCCTACGAGCAGTACTTC,CASGGAPYEQYF
many,TRBV2,TRBJ1-2,TRBD1,16,TGTGCCAGCAGTGACTCAACGGGACAGAAAACCTATGGCTACACCTTC,CASSDSTGQKTYGYTF
NA,TRBV11-2,TRBJ2-2,TRBD2,19,TGTGCCAGCAGCACTACCACGGGACTAGCGGGCGGGGCGCCCGGGGAGCTGTTTTTT,CASSTTTGLAGGAPGELFF
NA,TRBV11-3,TRBJ1-1,TRBD1,15,TGTGCCAGCAGCTTATTTCAGGGGGCCAACACTGAAGCTTTCTTT,CASSLFQGANTEAFF
many,TRBV19,TRBJ1-5,NA,13,TGTGCCAGTAGTATCCAAAGCAATCAGCCCCAGCATTTT,CASSIQSNQPQHF
many,TRBV7-2,TRBJ1-4,NA,15,TGTGCCAGCAGCGGGCCGAGGGGTGTTAATGAAAAACTGTTTTTT,CASSGPRGVNEKLFF
many,TRBV28,TRBJ2-3,TRBD1,15,TGTGCCAGCAGTTTATCCCCAGGGACAGTGAGTACGCAGTATTTT,CASSLSPGTVSTQYF
many,TRBV28,TRBJ2-5,NA,11,TGTGCCAGCAGTTTGTCGAGGGCCCAGTACTTC,CASSLSRAQYF
many,TRBV15,TRBJ2-7,NA,12,TGTGCCACCAGCAGGGGAGCGGGCGAGCAGTACTTC,CATSRGAGEQYF
few,TRBV30,TRBJ2-6,TRBD1,18,TGTGCCTGGAGTGTAAGGGACAGGGGATCGGCTGGGGCCAACGTCCTGACTTTC,CAWSVRDRGSAGANVLTF
many,TRBV14,TRBJ2-1,NA,14,TGTGCCAGCAGCCAAGAATGGCCGTACAATGAGCAGTTCTTC,CASSQEWPYNEQFF
many,TRBV28,TRBJ1-5,TRBD1,20,TGTGCCAGCAGTTTGCTCGTCTTCCAGACAGGGGGAAACGGCAATCAGCCCCAGCATTTT,CASSLLVFQTGGNGNQPQHF
NA,TRBV6-1,TRBJ2-1,NA,16,TGTGCCAGCAGTGAAGGGCAGGGATGGTCCTACAATGAGCAGTTCTTC,CASSEGQGWSYNEQFF
few,TRBV5-1,TRBJ2-3,NA,17,TGCGCCAGCAGCTTGGAAGGGTCAGGGGACCCCGGAGATACGCAGTATTTT,CASSLEGSGDPGDTQYF
many,TRBV6-1,TRBJ2-3,NA,16,TGTGCCAGCAGCCGAAAACGGACAGTCAGCACAGATACGCAGTATTTT,CASSRKRTVSTDTQYF
many,TRBV28,TRBJ1-1,NA,15,TGTGCCAGCAGTGCGCAGGGTCTCTGGAGCACTGAAGCTTTCTTT,CASSAQGLWSTEAFF
few,TRBV19,TRBJ2-7,TRBD1,16,TGTGCCAGTAGGCGTTACGGGACAGGGGGCACCTACGAGCAGTACTTC,CASRRYGTGGTYEQYF
few,TRBV20-1,TRBJ1-3,NA,13,TGCAGTGCTAGTGCTAGCTCTGGAAACACCATATATTTT,CSASASSGNTIYF
many,TRBV28,TRBJ1-1,NA,13,TGTGCCAGCAGACTTGGGGGAGGCACTGAAGCTTTCTTT,CASRLGGGTEAFF
NA,TRBV30,TRBJ1-1,NA,11,TGTGCCTGGGTTCAGGGTACTGAAGCTTTCTTT,CAWVQGTEAFF
few,TRBV28,TRBJ2-7,NA,14,TGTGCCAGCAGCCAGCTTCAGGGCGTTCGCGAGCAGTACTTC,CASSQLQGVREQYF
NA,TRBV2,TRBJ2-5,NA,14,TGTGCCAGCAGCCGCCGGGACTACCAAGAGACCCAGTACTTC,CASSRRDYQETQYF
many,TRBV7-9,TRBJ1-2,TRBD1,14,TGTGCCAGCAGCTCCGGACAGGCTAACTATGGCTACACCTTC,CASSSGQANYGYTF
NA,TRBV10-2,TRBJ2-3,NA,15,TGCGCCAGCAGTGAGTACGACAGTATCACAGATACGCAGTATTTT,CASSEYDSITDTQYF